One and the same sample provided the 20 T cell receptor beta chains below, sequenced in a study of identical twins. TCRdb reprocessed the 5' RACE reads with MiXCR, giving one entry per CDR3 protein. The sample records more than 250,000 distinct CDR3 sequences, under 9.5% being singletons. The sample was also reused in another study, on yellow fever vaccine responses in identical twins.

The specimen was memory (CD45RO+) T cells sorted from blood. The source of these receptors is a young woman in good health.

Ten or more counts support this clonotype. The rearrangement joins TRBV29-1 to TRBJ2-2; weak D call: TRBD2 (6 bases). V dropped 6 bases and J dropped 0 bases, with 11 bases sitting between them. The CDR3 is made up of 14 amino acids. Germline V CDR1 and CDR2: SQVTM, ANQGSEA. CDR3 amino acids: CSVGGRTNTGELFF. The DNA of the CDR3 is TGCAGCGTCGGGGGACGGACGAACACCGGGGAGCTGTTTTTT.

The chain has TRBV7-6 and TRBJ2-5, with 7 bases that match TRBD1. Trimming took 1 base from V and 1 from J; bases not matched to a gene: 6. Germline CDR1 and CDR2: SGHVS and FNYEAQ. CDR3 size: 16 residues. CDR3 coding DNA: TGTGCCAGCAGCTTAGGGGCCGGACAGGTCCAAGAGACCCAGTACTTC. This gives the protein CASSLGAGQVQETQYF.

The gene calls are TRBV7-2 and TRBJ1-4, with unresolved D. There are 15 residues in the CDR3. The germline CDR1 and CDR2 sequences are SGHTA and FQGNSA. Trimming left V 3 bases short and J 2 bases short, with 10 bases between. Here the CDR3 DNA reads TGTGCCAGCAGCTTTTTAGGAATCACTAATGAAAAACTGTTTTTT. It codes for CASSFLGITNEKLFF. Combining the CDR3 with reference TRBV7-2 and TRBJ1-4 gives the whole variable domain GAGVSQSPSNKVTEKGKDVELRCDPISGHTALYWYRQSLGQGLEFLIYFQGNSAPDKSGLPSDRFSAERTGGSVSTLTIQRTQQEDSAVYLCASSFLGITNEKLFFGSGTQLSVL.

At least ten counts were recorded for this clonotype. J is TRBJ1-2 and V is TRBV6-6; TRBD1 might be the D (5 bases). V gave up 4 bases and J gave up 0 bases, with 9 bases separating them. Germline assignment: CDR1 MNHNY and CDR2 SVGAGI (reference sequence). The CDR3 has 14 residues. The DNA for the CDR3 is TGTGCCAGCAGTTGGGGACGTACTAACTATGGCTACACCTTC. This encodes CASSWGRTNYGYTF.

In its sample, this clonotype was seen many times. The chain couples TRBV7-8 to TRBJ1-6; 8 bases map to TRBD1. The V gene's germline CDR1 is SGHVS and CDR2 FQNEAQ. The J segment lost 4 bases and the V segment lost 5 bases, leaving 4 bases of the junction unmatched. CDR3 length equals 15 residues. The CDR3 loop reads CASSQDRAYNSPLHF. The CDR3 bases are TGTGCCAGCAGCCAGGACAGGGCTTATAATTCACCCCTCCACTTT.

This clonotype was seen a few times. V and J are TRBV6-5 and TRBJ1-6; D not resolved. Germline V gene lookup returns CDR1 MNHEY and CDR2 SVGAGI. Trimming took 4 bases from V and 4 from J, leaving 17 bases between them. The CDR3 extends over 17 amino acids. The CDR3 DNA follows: TGTGCCAGCAGTTTGTTGCCCCTGGACGGATATAATTCACCCCTCCACTTT. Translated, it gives CASSLLPLDGYNSPLHF.

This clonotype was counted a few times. In DNA form, the CDR3 reads TGTGCCAGCAGCGTAGGAGGGGGCAACTATGGCTACACCTTC. It encodes CASSVGGGNYGYTF. The chain employs TRBV9 and TRBJ1-2, with 7 positions matching TRBD1. The CDR3 is 14 amino acids. The germline V gene encodes CDR1 SGDLS and CDR2 YYNGEE. With 0 bases clipped from V and 2 bases from J, the junction kept 1 base outside the gene matches. Filled out from reference TRBV9 and TRBJ1-2, the complete variable domain reads DSGVTQTPKHLITATGQRVTLRCSPRSGDLSVYWYQQSLDQGLQFLIQYYNGEERAKGNILERFSAQQFPDLHSELNLSSLELGDSALYFCASSVGGGNYGYTFGSGTRLTVV.

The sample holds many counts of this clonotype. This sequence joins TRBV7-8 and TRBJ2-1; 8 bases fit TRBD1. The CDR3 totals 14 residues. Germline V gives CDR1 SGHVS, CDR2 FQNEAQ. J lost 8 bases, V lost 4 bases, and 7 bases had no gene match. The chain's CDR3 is CASSSTQGADEQFF. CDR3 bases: TGTGCCAGCAGCTCCACCCAGGGGGCCGATGAGCAGTTCTTC. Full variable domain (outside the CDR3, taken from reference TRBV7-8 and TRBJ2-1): GAGVSQSPRYKVAKRGQDVALRCDPISGHVSLFWYQQALGQGPEFLTYFQNEAQLDKSGLPSDRFFAERPEGSVSTLKIQRTQQEDSAVYLCASSSTQGADEQFFGPGTRLTVL.

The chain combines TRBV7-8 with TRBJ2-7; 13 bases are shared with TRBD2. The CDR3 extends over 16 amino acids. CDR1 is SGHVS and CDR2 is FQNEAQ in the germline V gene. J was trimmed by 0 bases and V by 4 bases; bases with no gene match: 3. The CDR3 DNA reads TGTGCCAGCAGCTCACTAGCGGGGGGGAGCTCCTACGAGCAGTACTTC. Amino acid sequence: CASSSLAGGSSYEQYF.

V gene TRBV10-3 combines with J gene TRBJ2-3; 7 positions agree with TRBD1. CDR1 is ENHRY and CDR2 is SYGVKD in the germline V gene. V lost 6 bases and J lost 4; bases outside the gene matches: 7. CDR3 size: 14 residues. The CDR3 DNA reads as TGTGCCATCAGCCGACAGGGTAAGGCAGATACGCAGTATTTT. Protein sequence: CAISRQGKADTQYF.

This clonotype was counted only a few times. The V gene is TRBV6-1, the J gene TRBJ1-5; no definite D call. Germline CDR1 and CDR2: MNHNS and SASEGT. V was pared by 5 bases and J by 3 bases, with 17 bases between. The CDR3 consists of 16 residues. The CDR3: CASSPQKGGVNQPQHF. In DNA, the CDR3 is TGTGCCAGCAGTCCACAAAAGGGTGGGGTCAATCAGCCCCAGCATTTT.

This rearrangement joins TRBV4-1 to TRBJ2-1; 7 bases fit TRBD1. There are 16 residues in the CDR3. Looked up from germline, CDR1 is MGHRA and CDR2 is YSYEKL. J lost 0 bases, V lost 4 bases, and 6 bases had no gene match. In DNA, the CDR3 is TGCGCCAGCAGCCGAGGGGGCACAAACTCCTACAATGAGCAGTTCTTC. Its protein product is CASSRGGTNSYNEQFF.

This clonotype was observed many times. CDR3 DNA sequence: TGCAGCGTTGAAAAGGGAGAGCGAGCGCAGTATTTT. Its translation is CSVEKGERAQYF. V gene TRBV29-1 combines with J gene TRBJ2-3, with D perhaps matching TRBD2 (5 bases). V was trimmed by 2 bases and J by 10 bases, leaving 13 bases between them. Germline CDR1 is SQVTM and CDR2 is ANQGSEA. The CDR3 covers 12 residues.

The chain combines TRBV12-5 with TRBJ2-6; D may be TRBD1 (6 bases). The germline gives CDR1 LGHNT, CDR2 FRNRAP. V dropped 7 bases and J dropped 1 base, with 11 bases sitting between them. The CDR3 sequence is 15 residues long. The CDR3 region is CASAAGQSGANVLTF. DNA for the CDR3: TGTGCTAGTGCCGCCGGACAGTCTGGGGCCAACGTCCTGACTTTC.

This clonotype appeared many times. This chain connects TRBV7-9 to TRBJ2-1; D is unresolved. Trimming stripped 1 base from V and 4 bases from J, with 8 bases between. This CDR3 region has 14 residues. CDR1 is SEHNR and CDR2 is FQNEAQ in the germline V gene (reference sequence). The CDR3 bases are TGTGCCAGCAGCTTAGGGCCCTCTTACAATGAGCAGTTCTTC. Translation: CASSLGPSYNEQFF.

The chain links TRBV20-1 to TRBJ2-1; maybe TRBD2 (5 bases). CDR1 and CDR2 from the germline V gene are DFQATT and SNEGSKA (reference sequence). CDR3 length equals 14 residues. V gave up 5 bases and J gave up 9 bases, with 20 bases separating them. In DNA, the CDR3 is TGCAGTGCTCACCGCCAAGGGCAGGCGGGTGAGCAGTTCTTC. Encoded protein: CSAHRQGQAGEQFF.

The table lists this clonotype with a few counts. The CDR3 region is CSVPRGNTDTQYF. The CDR3, as DNA: TGCAGCGTTCCGCGAGGGAACACAGATACGCAGTATTTT. The chain joins TRBV29-1 to TRBJ2-3; D is perhaps TRBD2 (5 bases). CDR3 size: 13 residues. The germline V and J ends were trimmed by 5 bases and 2 bases, with 11 bases remaining between them. Germline V gene sequence: CDR1 SQVTM, CDR2 ANQGSEA.

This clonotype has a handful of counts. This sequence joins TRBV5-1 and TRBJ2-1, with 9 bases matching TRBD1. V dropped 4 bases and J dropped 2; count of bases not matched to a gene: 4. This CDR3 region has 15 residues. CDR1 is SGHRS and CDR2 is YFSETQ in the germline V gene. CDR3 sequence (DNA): TGCGCCAGCAGCCTGACAGGGGGAACCTACAATGAGCAGTTCTTC. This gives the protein CASSLTGGTYNEQFF.

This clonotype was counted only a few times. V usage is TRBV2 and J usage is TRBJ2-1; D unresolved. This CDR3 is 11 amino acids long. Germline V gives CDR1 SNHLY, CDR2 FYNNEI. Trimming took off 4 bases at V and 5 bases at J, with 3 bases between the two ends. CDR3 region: CASSGDNEQFF. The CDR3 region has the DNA TGTGCCAGCAGTGGGGACAATGAGCAGTTCTTC.

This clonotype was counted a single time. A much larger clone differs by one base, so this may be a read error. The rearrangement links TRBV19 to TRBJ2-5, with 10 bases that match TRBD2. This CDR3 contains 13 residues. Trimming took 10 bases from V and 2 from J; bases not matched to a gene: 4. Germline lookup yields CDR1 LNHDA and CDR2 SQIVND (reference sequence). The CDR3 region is CANKREGQETQYF. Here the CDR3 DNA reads TGTGCCAATAAGCGGGAGGGACAAGAGACCCAGTACTTC.